This T cell receptor beta chain was retrieved from a study of blood T cell repertoires in COVID-19. TCRdb's copy holds only in-frame clones and misses some; the assay was immunoSEQ multiplex PCR. The profile shows roughly 43,000 clones, just under 70% of them singletons. The CDR3 is 13 amino acids. The V and J ends lost 5 bases and 8 bases respectively, with 13 bases between them. CDR1 SGHRS and CDR2 YFSETQ come from the germline V gene. This clone was counted between two and nine times. V and J are TRBV5-1 and TRBJ1-4, with a tentative D call TRBD1 (5 bases). Material for sequencing was peripheral blood. The origin of this receptor is a man older than 75 with acute or convalescent COVID-19. Here the CDR3 reads CASRDNSGEKLFF. CDR3 nucleotides: TGCGCCAGCAGGGACAACTCAGGAGAAAAACTGTTTTTT.